Below, 22 T cell receptor beta chains from the same sample are listed, as sequenced in a study of neoadjuvant nivolumab and ipilimumab in lung cancer. This table comes from immunoSEQ multiplex PCR, and its TCRdb copy is limited to in-frame clones, with some not included. The table includes fewer than 35,000 clones, roughly nine tenths detected once. Specimen: peripheral blood, collected after neoadjuvant nivolumab, alone or with ipilimumab, at or shortly before surgery. These receptors were taken from an adult with non-small cell lung cancer.

The chain has TRBV28 and TRBJ2-3; D possibly corresponds to TRBD2 (6 bases). Looked up from germline, CDR1 is MDHEN and CDR2 is SYDVKM. The CDR3 is 15 residues long. V lost 5 bases and J lost 4, with 16 bases in between. CDR3 DNA: TGTGCCAGCAGTCCCCGGGGGAAAGGGCCAGATACGCAGTATTTT. Amino acids: CASSPRGKGPDTQYF.

V and J are TRBV4-1 and TRBJ2-1, with D uncertain. Germline CDR1 and CDR2: MGHRA and YSYEKL. Deletions cut 1 base from V and 6 bases from J, with 10 bases between. The CDR3 extends over 14 amino acids. The CDR3 here is CASSQVGLLNEQFF. CDR3 bases: TGCGCCAGCAGCCAAGTGGGCCTTCTCAATGAGCAGTTCTTC.

J is TRBJ2-6 and V is TRBV9; D gene unclear. V was clipped by 0 bases and J by 4 bases, with 8 bases between them. In germline, CDR1 is SGDLS, CDR2 YYNGEE. The CDR3 has 15 residues. CDR3: CASSVAVGGANVLTF. The CDR3 DNA reads TGTGCCAGCAGCGTAGCAGTAGGGGGGGCCAACGTCCTGACTTTC.

V usage is TRBV5-1 and J usage is TRBJ2-5; D is uncertain. The germline gives CDR1 SGHRS, CDR2 YFSETQ. V was cut by 0 bases and J by 2 bases, with 14 bases left in between. This CDR3 contains 16 residues. CDR3 coding DNA: TGCGCCAGCAGCTTGGGGGCACAGACCATTCAAGAGACCCAGTACTTC. This codes for CASSLGAQTIQETQYF.

This chain joins TRBV5-5 and TRBJ1-1, with D perhaps matching TRBD1 (5 bases). Trimming took 3 bases from V and 3 from J, leaving 12 bases between them. The CDR3 has 14 residues. Germline V gene sequence: CDR1 SGHKS, CDR2 YYEKEE (reference sequence). CDR3 DNA: TGTGCCAGCAGCTCCCGGGCGGGACACACTGAAGCTTTCTTT. This sequence encodes CASSSRAGHTEAFF.

The J gene is TRBJ2-1, the V gene TRBV5-6, with 9 bases fitting TRBD2. Germline CDR1 reads SGHDT; CDR2 reads YYEEEE. The CDR3 loop spans 15 amino acids. J gave up 7 bases and V 4 bases, and 9 bases lay outside the gene matches. CDR3 in DNA: TGTGCCAGCAGCCGTAGCGGGAGTCGGTATAATGAGCAGTTCTTC. It yields the protein CASSRSGSRYNEQFF.

The chain combines TRBV4-2 with TRBJ2-7, with D perhaps matching TRBD1 or TRBD2 (6 bases each). CDR1 is LGHNA and CDR2 is YNFKEQ in the germline V gene. Trimming cost V 0 bases and J 2 bases, with 14 bases left between them. The CDR3 runs to 16 residues. CDR3: CASSQEGGGTAYEQYF. In nucleotides, the CDR3 is TGTGCCAGCAGCCAAGAGGGGGGCGGGACTGCCTACGAGCAGTACTTC.

This chain links TRBV5-1 with TRBJ2-7; 8 bases align to TRBD2. Germline trimming cut 4 bases from V and 5 bases from J; bases unmatched to any gene: 8. CDR3 size: 14 residues. CDR1 is SGHRS, CDR2 YFSETQ, per germline. The CDR3 DNA sequence: TGCGCCAGCAGCGACAGCGGGAGTAGCCACGAGCAGTACTTC. Translation: CASSDSGSSHEQYF.

The V call is TRBV5-1, the J call TRBJ1-2, with 8 bases identical to TRBD1. The CDR3 is made up of 14 amino acids. Germline CDR1 SGHRS, CDR2 YFSETQ. The junction had 5 bases not matched to a gene; V was cut back by 3 bases and J by 4 bases. Here the CDR3 reads CASSSMDRVYGYTF. CDR3 nucleotides: TGCGCCAGCAGCTCTATGGACAGGGTCTATGGCTACACCTTC.

The rearrangement uses TRBV7-6 and TRBJ1-2, with 7 nucleotides matching TRBD1. Germline lookup yields CDR1 SGHVS and CDR2 FNYEAQ. The ends lost 8 bases at V and 7 bases at J; junction bases unmatched: 13. The CDR3 runs to 14 residues. This CDR3 is CASGEIRDRLGYTF. The CDR3 DNA reads as TGTGCCAGCGGGGAGATCCGGGACAGACTTGGCTACACCTTC.

Regarding this clone: Other nucleotide sequences from this sample produce the same CDR3. This chain links TRBV7-3 with TRBJ1-1, with 7 bases lining up with TRBD1. The CDR3 has 13 residues. With 3 bases clipped from V and 5 bases from J, the junction kept 3 bases outside the gene matches. Germline CDR1 SGHTA, CDR2 FQGTGA. This CDR3 reads CASSFDRDTEAFF. DNA for the CDR3: TGTGCCAGCAGCTTCGACAGGGATACTGAAGCTTTCTTT.

This rearrangement joins TRBV7-2 to TRBJ2-5; D call uncertain. The germline V and J ends were trimmed by 5 bases and 6 bases, with 7 bases remaining between them. The CDR3 has 11 amino acids. Germline V gene lookup returns CDR1 SGHTA and CDR2 FQGNSA. DNA for the CDR3: TGTGCCAGCAGCGAACGGAAGACCCAGTACTTC. Its translation is CASSERKTQYF.

The CDR3 here is CASSIRNRGDTGELFF. CDR3 nucleotides: TGTGCCAGTAGTATACGCAACAGGGGGGACACCGGGGAGCTGTTTTTT. The chain is built from TRBV19 and TRBJ2-2, with 8 bases lining up with TRBD1. Per the germline V gene, CDR1 is LNHDA and CDR2 is SQIVND (reference sequence). The V gene end was trimmed by 2 bases and the J gene end by 3 bases; junction bases not matched to a gene: 5. The CDR3 has 16 residues.

The rearrangement uses TRBV27 and TRBJ1-5; the D gene is possibly TRBD1 (6 bases). Germline CDR1 and CDR2: MNHEY and SMNVEV (reference sequence). This CDR3 spans 15 amino acids. The V gene lost 3 bases and the J gene lost 0 bases, with 9 bases spanning the gap. The CDR3 region has the DNA TGTGCCAGCAGTTTTGGGGGGCGTAGCAATCAGCCCCAGCATTTT. This sequence encodes CASSFGGRSNQPQHF.

V and J are TRBV7-2 and TRBJ2-1; a possible D gene is TRBD2 (6 bases). Trimming left V 1 base short and J 5 bases short, with 12 bases between. The V gene's germline CDR1 is SGHTA and CDR2 FQGNSA. The CDR3 has 15 amino acids. CDR3 in amino acids: CASSLEGKRDNEQFF. CDR3 sequence (DNA): TGTGCCAGCAGCTTAGAGGGGAAGCGGGACAATGAGCAGTTCTTC.

The rearrangement links TRBV5-1 to TRBJ1-1; the D gene is possibly TRBD1 (6 bases). The CDR3 has 12 amino acids. Deletions cut 4 bases from V and 11 bases from J, with 15 bases between. The germline V gene has CDR1 SGHRS and CDR2 YFSETQ. CDR3 sequence: CASSLPDRKAFF. CDR3 DNA sequence: TGCGCCAGCAGCCTCCCTGACAGGAAGGCTTTCTTT.

V gene TRBV7-3 combines with J gene TRBJ2-5; possible D gene TRBD2, 5 bases. The CDR3 spans 15 residues. The V gene's germline CDR1 is SGHTA and CDR2 FQGTGA. Trimming pared 5 bases from V and 5 bases from J, leaving 18 bases between. The CDR3 DNA is TGTGCCAGCAGCCCCCGTAGCGAGGTTAGGGAGACCCAGTACTTC. This gives the protein CASSPRSEVRETQYF.

This rearrangement joins TRBV6-6 to TRBJ2-5; 9 nucleotides align to TRBD1. V trimming: 5 bases; J trimming: 6 bases; junction bases outside the gene matches: 10. Looked up from germline, CDR1 is MNHNY and CDR2 is SVGAGI (reference sequence). The CDR3 contains 15 residues. Here the CDR3 reads CASSHPGQGGKTQYF. Written as DNA, the CDR3 is TGTGCCAGCAGTCACCCGGGACAGGGAGGGAAGACCCAGTACTTC.

The J gene is TRBJ1-1, the V gene TRBV7-8, with 8 bases aligning to TRBD1. Germline-derived CDR1 and CDR2 are SGHVS and FQNEAQ. The V gene end was trimmed by 6 bases and the J gene end by 1 base; junction bases not matched to a gene: 10. The CDR3 has 16 amino acids. The CDR3 loop reads CASSHRGKSGNTEAFF. The CDR3 region has the DNA TGTGCCAGCAGTCACAGGGGGAAGAGTGGGAACACTGAAGCTTTCTTT.

This rearrangement joins TRBV10-1 to TRBJ2-7; D might be TRBD1 (6 bases). The CDR3 is 13 amino acids. The V and J ends lost 3 bases and 2 bases respectively, with 8 bases between them. The germline V gene has CDR1 WNHNN and CDR2 SYGVQD (reference sequence). For the CDR3, the DNA is TGCGCCAGCAGTGACAAGGGGGCCTACGAGCAGTACTTC. As protein: CASSDKGAYEQYF.

This chain links TRBV19 with TRBJ1-1; D not certain. Germline assignment: CDR1 LNHDA and CDR2 SQIVND (reference sequence). V lost 7 bases and J 5 bases, leaving 8 bases between the germline ends. There are 11 residues in the CDR3. This chain's CDR3 is CASKYGTEAFF. CDR3 nucleotide sequence: TGTGCCAGTAAATACGGGACTGAAGCTTTCTTT.

The V gene is TRBV5-1, the J gene TRBJ2-1, with TRBD2 identical over 12 bases. V lost 0 bases, J lost 7 bases, and 5 bases stayed unmatched. The CDR3 covers 16 residues. Germline lookup yields CDR1 SGHRS and CDR2 YFSETQ. Here the CDR3 reads CASSLALAGGPNEQFF. The DNA for the CDR3 is TGCGCCAGCAGCTTGGCCCTAGCGGGAGGGCCGAATGAGCAGTTCTTC.